A single T cell receptor beta chain is shown here with its context. The antigen is unknown. This sample was taken from a study of T cells after yellow fever vaccination. Study background: For low cell numbers, libraries were made with SMART-Seq v4 Ultra Low Input.

Study findings and constraints: Weaker overall, the secondary response nonetheless peaked faster (day 5 versus 15).

TCRdb passed the 5' RACE reads through MiXCR, listing each CDR3 protein once. The data hold 500,000 to 650,000 distinct CDR3 sequences, with around a sixth observed a single time. Germline-derived CDR1 and CDR2 are SGDLS and YYNGEE. CDR3 size: 14 residues. The V end lost 3 bases, the J end lost 2 bases, and 10 bases lay between the germline ends. The receptor's source is a man between 18 and 29 years old who received the YFV17D yellow fever vaccine. The sample consisted of PBMCs, taken about 5 days after the first yellow fever vaccination. The chain employs TRBV9 and TRBJ2-3, with a weak D call TRBD1 (5 bases). The CDR3 region has the DNA TGTGCCAGCAGCGCTCAGGGAAACACAGATACGCAGTATTTT. Protein sequence: CASSAQGNTDTQYF.